A single sample is the source of the 6 T cell receptor beta chains below, sequenced in a study of Ad26.COV2.S vaccination and SARS-CoV-2 variants. The protocol was immunoSEQ multiplex PCR, while the TCRdb copy is restricted to in-frame clones and leaves out a portion. The sample includes about 400,000 clones, 83% of them seen just once. Regarding treatment: roughly 20 received Ad26.COV2.S at low or high dose, single or two shots; 5 received placebo; per-sample allocation not given. Collection of the samples took place on day 63 after the first injection of vaccine or placebo. Sample: peripheral blood, taken in a trial of Ad26.COV2.S vaccine versus placebo. Receptors originate from a person aged 18-65 years who received the Ad26.COV2.S COVID-19 vaccine or a placebo.

V and J are TRBV4-1 and TRBJ2-4, with a tentative D call TRBD2 (6 bases). V gave up 1 base and J gave up 4 bases, with 11 bases separating them. Germline V gene data show CDR1 as MGHRA and CDR2 as YSYEKL. CDR3 length equals 15 residues. The CDR3 nucleotides are TGCGCCAGCAGCCAAGGTACGGAGGGGAAAAACATTCAGTACTTC. Its protein is CASSQGTEGKNIQYF.

The chain recombines TRBV28 with TRBJ1-5; no definite D call. There are 14 residues in the CDR3. Germline CDR1 reads MDHEN; CDR2 reads SYDVKM. Trimming pared 6 bases from V and 3 bases from J, leaving 12 bases between. CDR3 DNA sequence: TGTGCCAGCAGCCTCATCCAGGACAATCAGCCCCAGCATTTT. Translated: CASSLIQDNQPQHF.

The rearrangement uses TRBV5-6 and TRBJ2-4; D unresolved. CDR1 is SGHDT and CDR2 is YYEEEE in the germline V gene. This CDR3 is built from 14 residues. V lost 5 bases to trimming and J lost 3 bases, with 12 bases between them. CDR3 in amino acids: CASRLFKGKNIQYF. The CDR3 DNA reads as TGTGCCAGCAGGTTATTTAAGGGCAAAAACATTCAGTACTTC.

J is TRBJ2-7 and V is TRBV7-9, with TRBD2 as a possible D gene (6 bases). V was pared by 5 bases and J by 5 bases, with 13 bases between. This CDR3 has 13 residues. CDR1 SEHNR and CDR2 FQNEAQ come from the germline V gene (reference sequence). This chain's CDR3 is CASSTGEVDEQYF. In DNA, the CDR3 is TGTGCCAGCAGCACCGGGGAGGTCGACGAGCAGTACTTC.

This chain uses TRBV6-2 or TRBV6-3 with TRBJ2-2; 8 bases are shared with TRBD2. Germline-derived CDR1 and CDR2 are MNHEY and SVGEGT. J lost 6 bases, V lost 6 bases, and 21 bases had no gene match. The CDR3 sequence is 19 residues long. CDR3 sequence reads: CASSFSVAGGPNSAGELFF. For the CDR3, the DNA is TGTGCCAGCAGCTTTTCAGTTGCGGGGGGCCCGAATAGCGCCGGGGAGCTGTTTTTT.

This chain links TRBV10-3 with TRBJ2-5; D ambiguous. The CDR3 is 11 amino acids. The germline CDR1 and CDR2 sequences are ENHRY and SYGVKD. With 10 bases removed from V and 1 base from J, the gap between germline ends came to 7 bases. The CDR3 region has the DNA TGTGCCACCGGACGCCAAGAGACCCAGTACTTC. Protein sequence: CATGRQETQYF.